The rows below give T cell receptor beta chains drawn from one sample of a study of T cell responses to AZD1222 COVID-19 vaccine. Profiled with immunoSEQ multiplex PCR; TCRdb holds only in-frame clones, not every one. In the table there are 150,000 to 200,000 clones, roughly 90% of which are singletons. The specimen comprised peripheral blood, sampled on day 0 of AZD1222 vaccination. The receptors derive from an adult in good health. The CDR3 runs from the conserved cysteine through the conserved F or W. D genes are given only for firm matches. Size is stated for part of the rows, as once, few or many counts, or as a class when the clone is expanded.

abundance	j_gene	v_gene	d_gene	CDR3nt	CDR3aa
.	TRBJ2-5	TRBV7-4	TRBD1	TGTGCCAGCAGTCAAAGGACAGGGCAAGAGACCCAGTACTTC	CASSQRTGQETQYF
.	TRBJ1-2	TRBV5-6	TRBD1	TGTGCCAGCAGCTTGTACCAGGGGGCCAAGGGCTACACCTTC	CASSLYQGAKGYTF
few	TRBJ1-1	TRBV27	.	TGTGCCAGCATGAGCGCCACTGAAGCTTTCTTT	CASMSATEAFF
.	TRBJ1-3	TRBV3-1/TRBV3-2	TRBD1	TGTGCCAGCAGCCAAGTACAGGGGCACTCTGGAAACACCATATATTTT	CASSQVQGHSGNTIYF
once	TRBJ1-2	TRBV19	.	TGTGCCAGTAACCCGGGGGGCAGGGTGACGGATGGCTACACCTTC	CASNPGGRVTDGYTF
.	TRBJ2-1	TRBV9	.	TGTGCCAGCAGCGTAGCACCTCAGCGGATGGGGAATGAGCAGTTCTTC	CASSVAPQRMGNEQFF
.	TRBJ1-2	TRBV5-4	TRBD1	TGTGCCAGCAGCTTGACCGGGACAGGGGGCGGCGGCTACACCTTC	CASSLTGTGGGGYTF
.	TRBJ1-1	TRBV19	.	TGTGCCAGTAGTATCTCGGGCGATACTGAAGCTTTCTTT	CASSISGDTEAFF
.	TRBJ1-5	TRBV15	TRBD1	TGTGCCACCCGCCGGGACAGGGCCTCCAATCAGCCCCAGCATTTT	CATRRDRASNQPQHF
.	TRBJ1-6	TRBV4-2	.	TGTGCCAGCAGCCAAGAGACTCCGGGGGAGGCTTCACCCCTCCACTTT	CASSQETPGEASPLHF
.	TRBJ1-1	TRBV9	TRBD1	TGTGCCAGCAGCGTCGGGACAGGGGGCGCTGAAGCTTTCTTT	CASSVGTGGAEAFF
.	TRBJ1-1	TRBV2	.	TGTGCCAGCTTACATCCGGGGACTGAAGCTTTCTTT	CASLHPGTEAFF
.	TRBJ2-1	TRBV6-4	.	TGTGCCAGCAGTGTACGGGAGTACAATGAGCAGTTCTTC	CASSVREYNEQFF
.	TRBJ2-7	TRBV19	.	TGTGCCAGTTCCGCGGTAGACAGCTCCTACGAGCAGTACTTC	CASSAVDSSYEQYF
.	TRBJ2-1	TRBV6-5	.	TGTGCCAGCAGTTACTCGGGCCAGTCCTACAATGAGCAGTTCTTC	CASSYSGQSYNEQFF
.	TRBJ1-2	TRBV6-5	.	TGTGCCAGCAGTTCCCCAAAAGAAGGTGGCGGCTACACCTTC	CASSSPKEGGGYTF
.	TRBJ2-7	TRBV7-8	TRBD2	TGTGCCAGCAGCGCTAAAACTAGCGGGGCACGGGGAGAGCAGTACTTC	CASSAKTSGARGEQYF
.	TRBJ2-1	TRBV28	.	TGTGCCAGCAGTTTGAATACAGTCGGTAATGAGCAGTTCTTC	CASSLNTVGNEQFF
.	TRBJ1-1	TRBV18	.	TGTGCCAGCTCGTACGGACGCAACACTGAAGCTTTCTTT	CASSYGRNTEAFF
.	TRBJ1-2	TRBV7-8	TRBD1	TGTGCCAGCAGCTTAGGTCCCCCAGGGGGATATGGCTACACCTTC	CASSLGPPGGYGYTF